Described below is a single T cell receptor (beta chain) sequence and its context. What it recognizes is unknown. The record originates from a study of CD8+ T cells in alopecia areata. Findings and limits, study-wide: With patients, TCR sharing proved less clear than in mice, a difference possibly related to HLA. Scalp data also include sequences from resident alphabeta T cells of normal skin. Higher clonality than in normal scalp was seen in lesional scalp, especially alopecia totalis/universalis.

The sequencing template was cDNA reverse transcribed from extracted RNA. Libraries were prepared by immunoSEQ multiplex PCR; TCRdb keeps only in-frame clonotypes and omits some of them. The table lists roughly 100,000 clones, approximately 52% of them singletons. Per the germline V gene, CDR1 is SQVTM and CDR2 is ANQGSEA. This CDR3 has 12 amino acids. V was trimmed by 6 bases and J by 1 base, leaving 9 bases between them. Researchers picked out CD4+ and CD8+ T cells from PBMCs by sorting. The TCR sequence derives from a human donor in good health. The sample consisted of CD4+ T cells sorted from blood. V is TRBV29-1 and J is TRBJ1-1, with TRBD1 as a possible D gene (5 bases). CDR3 sequence reads: CSVTRENTEAFF. As DNA, the CDR3 is TGCAGCGTCACCAGGGAGAACACTGAAGCTTTCTTT. Full variable domain (missing parts from reference TRBV29-1 and TRBJ1-1): SAVISQKPSRDICQRGTSLTIQCQVDSQVTMMFWYRQQPGQSLTLIATANQGSEATYESGFVIDKFPISRPNLTFSTLTVSNMSPEDSSIYLCSVTRENTEAFFGQGTRLTVV.